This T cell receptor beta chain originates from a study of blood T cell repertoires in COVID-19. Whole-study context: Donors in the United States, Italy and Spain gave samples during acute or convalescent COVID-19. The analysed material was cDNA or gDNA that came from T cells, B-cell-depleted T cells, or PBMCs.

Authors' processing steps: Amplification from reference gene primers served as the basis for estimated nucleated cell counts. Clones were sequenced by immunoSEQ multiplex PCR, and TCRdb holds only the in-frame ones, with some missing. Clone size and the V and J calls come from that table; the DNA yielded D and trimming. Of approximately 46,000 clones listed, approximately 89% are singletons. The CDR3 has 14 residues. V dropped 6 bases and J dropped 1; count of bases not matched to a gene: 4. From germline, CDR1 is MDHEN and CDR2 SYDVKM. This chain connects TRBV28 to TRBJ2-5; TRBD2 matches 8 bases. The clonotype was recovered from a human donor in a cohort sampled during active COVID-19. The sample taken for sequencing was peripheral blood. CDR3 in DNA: TGTGCCAGCAGCCCCACTAGCGGCCAAGAGACCCAGTACTTC. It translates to CASSPTSGQETQYF.